A single sample gave rise to the 23 T cell receptor beta chains below, sequenced in a study of blood T cells in healthy people across ages (dated by TCRdb to the mid-2010s). The library was generated by 5' RACE. The sample was run on an Illumina HiSeq 2500. The second PCR ran for roughly 6 to 11 cycles and used a J-beta primer mix along with a sample-barcoded 5' primer. TCRdb reprocessed the public reads (quality trimming at Q25 with fastp, clone calling with MiXCR) and kept in-frame beta chains. Here each entry gathers all rows of one CDR3 protein and keeps the most common genes and DNA. The sample profile shows approximately 690,000 distinct CDR3 sequences; 40% to 45% of them were found once. Jointly, the top ten make up about 30% of the sample. Sequencing input: blood. Receptors were obtained from a man older than 75 in good health.

Many counts were recorded for this clonotype. The chain recombines TRBV15 with TRBJ2-7, with a weak D call TRBD2 (5 bases). V lost 6 bases and J 7 bases, leaving 16 bases between the germline ends. This CDR3 has 13 residues. Germline V gives CDR1 LNHNV, CDR2 YYDKDF (reference sequence). Here the CDR3 reads CATRLASNYEQYF. CDR3 sequence (DNA): TGTGCCACCAGGCTTGCTAGCAACTATGAGCAGTACTTC.

This clonotype was seen only once. A much bigger clone sits one base away, suggesting this may be a read error. The V call is TRBV28, the J call TRBJ2-7; 13 bases line up with TRBD2. V was clipped by 6 bases and J by 7 bases; unmatched bases: 15. Germline assignment: CDR1 MDHEN and CDR2 SYDVKM. This CDR3 has 17 residues. The CDR3: CASSLGVLAGGPNEQYF. As DNA, the CDR3 is TGTGCCAGCAGCCTTGGGGTACTAGCGGGAGGGCCGAATGAGCAGTACTTC.

The V call is TRBV29-1, the J call TRBJ2-5, with TRBD2 as a possible D gene (6 bases). Trimming took 7 bases from V and 2 from J, leaving 14 bases between them. The CDR3 contains 13 residues. Germline V gene data show CDR1 as SQVTM and CDR2 as ANQGSEA. The CDR3 nucleotides read TGCAGCGCTGTACGGGACTTTCAAGAGACCCAGTACTTC. This sequence encodes CSAVRDFQETQYF. The full variable domain, in which reference TRBV29-1 and TRBJ2-5 provide the parts outside the CDR3, is SAVISQKPSRDICQRGTSLTIQCQVDSQVTMMFWYRQQPGQSLTLIATANQGSEATYESGFVIDKFPISRPNLTFSTLTVSNMSPEDSSIYLCSAVRDFQETQYFGPGTRLLVL.

A single count supports this clonotype. A much bigger clone sits one base away, suggesting this may be a read error. The genes are TRBV25-1 and TRBJ2-7; D may correspond to TRBD1 or TRBD2 (5 bases each). This CDR3 is 13 amino acids long. Trimming stripped 3 bases from V and 3 bases from J, with 9 bases between. The germline V gene has CDR1 MGHDK and CDR2 SYGVNS. The CDR3 here is CASSDRGVYEQYF. As DNA, the CDR3 is TGTGCCAGCAGTGACCGGGGCGTCTACGAGCAGTACTTC.

For this clonotype: The DNA is left out, because the CDR3 cannot be placed on it with certainty; the CDR3 is given as TCRdb lists it. The chain has TRBV28 and TRBJ2-1; the D segment call TRBD1 is taken from the table without a DNA check. The CDR3 length equals 11 residues, ends included. CDR1 is MDHEN and CDR2 is SYDVKM in the germline V gene. This chain's CDR3 is CATGVAGGTFF.

The chain recombines TRBV28 with TRBJ2-1; tentatively, D is TRBD2 (5 bases). CDR1 and CDR2 from the germline V gene are MDHEN and SYDVKM. V was shortened by 6 bases and J by 10 bases, with 22 bases between the two germline ends. This CDR3 is built from 15 residues. In DNA form, the CDR3 reads TGTGCCAGCAGCCGGGCCGGGGTAACGGTTAACGAGCAGTTCTTC. Protein: CASSRAGVTVNEQFF.

The CDR3 DNA reads TGTGCCATCAGGGACACCCCCCAAGGAGCTAACTATGGCTACACCTTC. This codes for CAIRDTPQGANYGYTF. This chain uses TRBV10-3 with TRBJ1-2, with D possibly matching TRBD1 (5 bases). Germline V gene sequence: CDR1 ENHRY, CDR2 SYGVKD. The CDR3 is made up of 16 amino acids. Trimming removed 6 bases from V and 0 bases from J, with 17 bases in between.

This clonotype was counted ten times or more. The chain employs TRBV12-3 or TRBV12-4 and TRBJ2-5, with 12 bases identical to TRBD2. The CDR3 loop spans 15 amino acids. The junction had 5 bases not matched to a gene; V was cut back by 4 bases and J by 5 bases. CDR3 DNA sequence: TGTGCCAGCAGTTCGACTAGCGGGAGAGGGGAGACCCAGTACTTC. Protein product: CASSSTSGRGETQYF.

Only a few counts were recorded for this clonotype. The chain has TRBV6-2 or TRBV6-3 and TRBJ2-1; 16 bases align to TRBD2. CDR3 length equals 15 residues. Germline assignment: CDR1 MNHEY and CDR2 SVGEGT. The V and J ends lost 5 bases and 15 bases, in that order; junction bases with no gene match: 10. This CDR3 is CASSQQGLAGGPVFF. DNA for the CDR3: TGTGCCAGCAGTCAGCAGGGACTAGCGGGAGGGCCGGTGTTCTTC.

The rearrangement uses TRBV2 and TRBJ2-5, with 7 bases lining up with TRBD1. The DNA end lines up better with TRBJ2-7; the J call may be wrong. The CDR3 is 15 amino acids. Germline values: CDR1 SNHLY, CDR2 FYNNEI. DNA of the CDR3: TGTGCCAGCACCTTTGAAGGGGGCAGGGGATACGAGCAGTACTTC. Its translation: CASTFEGGRGYEQYF.

Details on this clonotype: A much larger clone differs by one base, so this may be a read error. The J gene is TRBJ2-1, the V gene TRBV28, with TRBD2 as a possible D gene (6 bases). Judging by the DNA end, TRBJ2-7 fits better; the J call may be wrong. CDR1 MDHEN and CDR2 SYDVKM come from the germline V gene. The CDR3 sequence is 15 residues long. The CDR3 protein is CASSWGVSSYSEQYF. The CDR3 DNA reads TGTGCCAGCAGTTGGGGGGTGAGCTCCTACAGTGAGCAGTACTTC.

The rearrangement joins TRBV6-1 to TRBJ1-5; D is perhaps TRBD1 (5 bases). From germline, CDR1 is MNHNS and CDR2 SASEGT. This CDR3 has 15 amino acids. The V end lost 7 bases, the J end lost 4 bases, and 17 bases lay between the germline ends. The DNA of the CDR3 is TGTGCCAGCAAAAAGCCAGACAGCACAAATCAGCCCCAGCATTTT. Its protein product is CASKKPDSTNQPQHF.

This chain joins TRBV6-2 or TRBV6-3 and TRBJ2-5; D unclear. The CDR3 loop spans 14 amino acids. From germline, CDR1 is MNHEY and CDR2 SVGEGT. V was clipped by 0 bases and J by 2 bases, with 7 bases between them. The CDR3 bases are TGTGCCAGCAGTTACTCAGACACTCAAGAGACCCAGTACTTC. It specifies CASSYSDTQETQYF.

The chain links TRBV21-1 to TRBJ2-7; the table assigns TRBD1, which was not confirmed against the DNA. TRBV21-1 is reported as a pseudogene. The CDR3 has 16 amino acids. The CDR3 nucleotides read TGTGCCAGCAGCAAAGAACCAGGGGGGAACTCCTACGAGCAGTACTTC. Translation gives CASSKEPGGNSYEQYF.

In DNA form, the CDR3 reads TGCAGTGCTAGAGATTGGCAGGGGACCAAAGAGACCCAGTACTTC. Translation: CSARDWQGTKETQYF. This chain links TRBV20-1 with TRBJ2-5; TRBD1 might be the D (6 bases). The CDR3 runs 15 residues. Trimming removed 0 bases at V and 3 bases at J, with 14 bases between. Germline CDR1 is DFQATT and CDR2 is SNEGSKA (reference sequence).

This clonotype has only one observation. This sequence joins TRBV7-2 and TRBJ2-5, with D perhaps assigned TRBD1 or TRBD2 (6 bases each). With the DNA end fitting TRBJ2-7 better, the J assignment may be wrong. The CDR3 consists of 13 residues. Germline assignment: CDR1 SGHTA and CDR2 FQGNSA. The CDR3 nucleotides read TGTGCCAGCAGCGGAGGGGGTCGGTGCGAGCAGTACTTC. Encoded protein: CASSGGGRCEQYF.

This clonotype was detected only a few times. The chain couples TRBV27 to TRBJ2-3, with TRBD1 matching 9 bases. In germline, CDR1 is MNHEY, CDR2 SMNVEV (reference sequence). J gave up 4 bases and V 4 bases, and 6 bases lay outside the gene matches. The CDR3 is 15 amino acids. The CDR3 spells CASSSGTGYSDTQYF. DNA of the CDR3: TGTGCCAGCAGTTCCGGGACAGGGTATTCAGATACGCAGTATTTT.

Comment on this clonotype: One end of the junction varies from germline; a read error may be responsible. The chain is built from TRBV7-3 and TRBJ2-1, with 10 positions matching TRBD2. This CDR3 is 16 amino acids long. Looked up from germline, CDR1 is SGHTA and CDR2 is FQGTGA. CDR3 bases: TGTGCCAGCAGCCCCATAAGAAGCGGGAGGGCGAATGAGCGGTTCTTC. Residues: CASSPIRSGRANERFF.

This chain links TRBV20-1 with TRBJ2-1; perhaps D is TRBD1 or TRBD2 (7 bases each). Germline CDR1 is DFQATT and CDR2 is SNEGSKA (reference sequence). The V gene lost 3 bases and the J gene lost 3 bases, with 15 bases spanning the gap. The CDR3 length is 15 residues. CDR3 region: CSASFQGGLYNEQFF. CDR3 coding DNA: TGCAGTGCTAGTTTCCAGGGGGGGCTCTACAATGAGCAGTTCTTC.

The table lists this clonotype with a few counts. The J gene is TRBJ2-2, the V gene TRBV6-2 or TRBV6-3; D may be TRBD1 (6 bases). Looked up from germline, CDR1 is MNHEY and CDR2 is SVGEGT. V was trimmed by 2 bases and J by 0 bases, leaving 13 bases between them. The CDR3 covers 17 residues. The CDR3 sequence is CASSYPSRGPNTGELFF. The DNA for the CDR3 is TGTGCCAGCAGTTACCCGAGCAGGGGCCCGAACACCGGGGAGCTGTTTTTT.

This clonotype has a count of ten or more. The V and J genes are TRBV20-1 and TRBJ2-5; 7 bases map to TRBD2. V lost 5 bases, J lost 4 bases, and 7 bases stayed unmatched. Germline assignment: CDR1 DFQATT and CDR2 SNEGSKA (reference sequence). The CDR3 has 13 amino acids. The CDR3 reads CSAPYGTTETQYF. The CDR3 coding sequence is TGCAGTGCTCCCTACGGGACTACAGAGACCCAGTACTTC.

This chain joins TRBV7-2 and TRBJ2-5; D perhaps matches TRBD1 (5 bases). V shed 5 bases and J shed 2 bases, with 12 bases lying between them. Germline CDR1 SGHTA, CDR2 FQGNSA. The CDR3 is 14 residues long. The CDR3 loop is CASSRAGLQETQYF. Here the CDR3 DNA reads TGTGCCAGCAGCAGGGCAGGGCTTCAAGAGACCCAGTACTTC.

The chain uses TRBV20-1 and TRBJ2-5; D is uncertain. This CDR3 is 15 amino acids long. Germline V gene data show CDR1 as DFQATT and CDR2 as SNEGSKA (reference sequence). Trimming stripped 4 bases from V and 4 bases from J, with 19 bases between. CDR3 DNA sequence: TGCAGTGCTAAGGAAGTGGCCCCGAGGAGAGAGACCCAGTACTTC. It specifies CSAKEVAPRRETQYF.